Described below is a single T cell receptor beta chain sequence and its context. This record comes from a study of regulatory T cells in long-lasting Graves disease. CDR3 regions were amplified by Arm-PCR using iRepertoire HTBI primers to build TCR beta libraries. Using its own MiXCR run on the multiplex PCR reads, TCRdb lists one record per CDR3 protein. The sample contains about 620,000 distinct CDR3 sequences, 16% of which appear only once. The V end was cut by 6 bases, the J end by 6 bases, with 17 bases between. The CDR3 length is 13 residues. Germline V gives CDR1 DFQATT, CDR2 SNEGSKA (reference sequence). The time point: newly diagnosed GD, antithyroid drugs for less than 3 months. From RNA extracted from PBMCs, the TCR library was made. A further study also used this sample, focusing on T cells in Graves' hyperthyroidism and ophthalmopathy. This second report adds: If no ophthalmopathy progression occurred within 18 months, Graves' hyperthyroidism was stable. Blood also showed most of the thyroid clonotypes that were expanded above 0.001. Ophthalmopathy, which appeared later, was predicted by the model a median 6.5 months before onset.

This sample comprised peripheral blood mononuclear cells (PBMCs), obtained at new diagnosis, from a patient treated with antithyroid drugs. This chain joins TRBV20-1 and TRBJ1-2; weak D call: TRBD1 (5 bases). This TCR came from a woman younger than 45 with Graves disease. CDR3 nucleotides: TGCAGTGCAGCTACCGGGACGGCCGATGGCTACACCTTC. Translating gives CSAATGTADGYTF.